This T cell receptor (beta chain) was retrieved from a study of blood T cell repertoires in COVID-19. Study-level information: The cDNA or gDNA used as material had been derived from T cells, B-cell-depleted T cells, or PBMCs.

CDR3 length: 15 residues. J was trimmed by 1 base and V by 2 bases; bases with no gene match: 2. Germline V gene sequence: CDR1 ENHRY, CDR2 SYGVKD. In the original analysis: The assay estimated nucleated cells by amplifying reference gene primers. The repertoire was sequenced with immunoSEQ multiplex PCR; TCRdb's copy has only in-frame clones and lacks some. V and J calls and clone size come straight from that table; D and trimming were deduced from the DNA. This table holds about 220,000 clones, approximately 92% found once. The specimen was PBMCs or T cells enriched from blood (not recorded which). The clonotype originates from a woman in her late teens or twenties in a cohort exposed to, infected with or recovered from COVID-19 (not recorded which). The gene calls are TRBV10-3 and TRBJ2-7, with 10 nucleotides matching TRBD2. The CDR3 nucleotides are TGTGCCATCAGTGAGAGTAGCGGGGGGTCCTACGAGCAGTACTTC. This translates into CAISESSGGSYEQYF.